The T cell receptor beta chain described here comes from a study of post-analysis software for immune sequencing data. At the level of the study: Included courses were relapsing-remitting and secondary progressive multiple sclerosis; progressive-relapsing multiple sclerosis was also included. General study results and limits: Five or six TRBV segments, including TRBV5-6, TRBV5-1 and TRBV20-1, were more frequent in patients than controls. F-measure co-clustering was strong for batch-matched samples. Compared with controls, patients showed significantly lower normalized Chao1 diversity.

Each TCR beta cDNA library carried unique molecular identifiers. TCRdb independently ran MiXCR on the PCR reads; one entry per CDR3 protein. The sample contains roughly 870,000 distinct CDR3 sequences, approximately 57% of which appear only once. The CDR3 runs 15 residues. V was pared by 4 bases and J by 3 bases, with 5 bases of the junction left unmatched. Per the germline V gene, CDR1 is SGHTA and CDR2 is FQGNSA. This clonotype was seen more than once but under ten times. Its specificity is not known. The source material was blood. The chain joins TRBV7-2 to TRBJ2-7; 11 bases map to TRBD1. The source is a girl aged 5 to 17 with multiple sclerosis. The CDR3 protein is CASSWDRGKYYEQYF. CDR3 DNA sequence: TGTGCCAGCAGCTGGGACAGGGGGAAGTACTACGAGCAGTACTTC.